The 15 T cell receptor beta chains below come from one sample, sequenced in a study of CXCR3-negative and CXCR3-positive naive CD8 T cells. Through 5' RACE with UMI labels, the TRB cDNA libraries were prepared. Following a re-call of the 5' RACE reads, TCRdb has one entry per CDR3 protein and lacks DNA. The sample yields about 42,000 distinct CDR3 sequences, of which the top ten take up 2% to 2.5%. Material for sequencing was naive CXCR3- CD8+ T cells from blood. Subset: CD45RO-CCR7+CD27+CD95- naive CD8+ T cells lacking CXCR3 (TNR3-). These TCRs come from a human donor in good health. Some clones in this sample may be carry-over from other donors' samples.

The genes are TRBV11-2 and TRBJ2-2. CDR1 is SGHAT, CDR2 FQNNGV, per germline. The CDR3 is 13 residues long. The CDR3 protein is CASSGPATGELFF.

The rearrangement links TRBV19 to TRBJ2-1. The V gene's germline CDR1 is LNHDA and CDR2 SQIVND (reference sequence). The CDR3 runs to 12 residues. The CDR3 spells CASSMSGFEQFF.

The V and J genes are TRBV7-2 and TRBJ2-6; the D call from TCRdb, TRBD1, cannot be confirmed without DNA. Germline V gives CDR1 SGHTA, CDR2 FQGNSA. The CDR3 is 19 amino acids. This CDR3 is CASSLENRGPSSGANVLTF.

The genes are TRBV7-9 and TRBJ2-5; TCRdb's D call of TRBD1 is untestable without DNA. The CDR3 runs to 14 residues. Looked up from germline, CDR1 is SEHNR and CDR2 is FQNEAQ (reference sequence). The CDR3 region is CASSNRQGPMAQYF.

The chain recombines TRBV5-1 with TRBJ2-7; TCRdb calls TRBD1, which cannot be checked without DNA. The V gene's germline CDR1 is SGHRS and CDR2 YFSETQ. CDR3 length equals 14 residues. The CDR3 here is CASSLIPGNYEQYF.

The V call is TRBV14, the J call TRBJ1-1. The CDR3 consists of 13 residues. CDR1 is SGHDN, CDR2 FVKESK, per germline. Here the CDR3 reads CASSREMNTEAFF. Full variable domain (outside the CDR3, taken from reference TRBV14 and TRBJ1-1): EAGVTQFPSHSVIEKGQTVTLRCDPISGHDNLYWYRRVMGKEIKFLLHFVKESKQDESGMPNNRFLAERTGGTYSTLKVQPAELEDSGVYFCASSREMNTEAFFGQGTRLTVV.

The gene calls are TRBV28 and TRBJ2-7; TCRdb designates TRBD2, a call that cannot be tested without DNA. The CDR3 length is 15 residues. The germline V gene has CDR1 MDHEN and CDR2 SYDVKM. The CDR3 loop is CASSPPGTSGHEQYF.

This chain connects TRBV29-1 to TRBJ1-1; TCRdb's D call, TRBD1, is unchecked because there is no DNA. The CDR3 has 14 amino acids. From germline, CDR1 is SQVTM and CDR2 ANQGSEA. The CDR3 sequence: CSVEYGTGNTEAFF.

This sequence joins TRBV4-1 and TRBJ2-1; TCRdb returns TRBD1, unconfirmable since there is no DNA. The V gene's germline CDR1 is MGHRA and CDR2 YSYEKL. The CDR3 runs to 13 residues. CDR3 in amino acids: CASSQTTGNEQFF.

The V gene is TRBV11-2, the J gene TRBJ2-5; without DNA, the TCRdb call of TRBD2 cannot be checked. The CDR3 runs to 17 residues. Germline lookup yields CDR1 SGHAT and CDR2 FQNNGV. The CDR3 is CASSLVGSGGAGETQYF.

The CDR3: CASSELYLGGSEAFF. The chain joins TRBV25-1 to TRBJ1-1; TCRdb picks TRBD1, but there is no DNA to check that call. Germline CDR1 and CDR2: MGHDK and SYGVNS. There are 15 residues in the CDR3.

The gene calls are TRBV2 and TRBJ2-2; absent DNA, TCRdb's TRBD2 call cannot be checked. Germline values: CDR1 SNHLY, CDR2 FYNNEI. The CDR3 sequence is 17 residues long. The CDR3 sequence is CASSVLSGSANTGELFF.

The chain carries TRBV4-2 and TRBJ1-2. Per the germline V gene, CDR1 is LGHNA and CDR2 is YNFKEQ. CDR3 length: 14 residues. Here the CDR3 reads CASSQEHGDYGYTF.

The genes are TRBV7-6 and TRBJ2-5; TCRdb indicates TRBD2, and absent DNA this call remains unverified. Per germline, CDR1 SGHVS and CDR2 FNYEAQ. The CDR3 spans 15 residues. This chain's CDR3 is CASSLGASGKETQYF.

V usage is TRBV10-3 and J usage is TRBJ2-2. The CDR3 has 15 amino acids. CDR1 and CDR2 (germline): ENHRY, SYGVKD. The CDR3 loop reads CAISESTGWTGELFF.